This entry lists 19 T cell receptor beta chains sequenced from one sample in a study of long-term antiretroviral therapy in people with HIV. At the survey level, the v3.0 immunoSEQ assay was run. TCRdb keeps only in-frame clones here, not all; method: immunoSEQ multiplex PCR. The table has fewer than 25,000 clones, 85% to 95% seen once. The sequenced sample was unsorted PBMCs, obtained about 5 years after starting antiretroviral therapy. Receptor source: a woman in her forties or fifties with HIV.

The rearrangement joins TRBV21-1 to TRBJ2-7; TRBD2 was called by the table and not checked on the DNA. TRBV21-1 is tagged as a pseudogene. The CDR3 is 12 residues long. In DNA form, the CDR3 reads TGTGCCAGCAGCAAAACTTGCTACGAGCAGTACTTC. This translates into CASSKTCYEQYF.

This chain uses TRBV25-1 with TRBJ2-1; the match to TRBD1 covers 9 bases. Trimming at V came to 3 bases and at J to 3 bases, leaving 6 bases not matched to a gene. The CDR3 covers 16 residues. The V gene's germline CDR1 is MGHDK and CDR2 SYGVNS. This CDR3 reads CASSDPGTGYYNEQFF. CDR3 in DNA: TGTGCCAGCAGTGACCCCGGGACAGGGTACTACAATGAGCAGTTCTTC.

The chain is built from TRBV19 and TRBJ2-6; maybe TRBD1 (6 bases). The V end lost 6 bases, the J end lost 3 bases, and 12 bases lay between the germline ends. From germline, CDR1 is LNHDA and CDR2 SQIVND (reference sequence). The CDR3 has 15 residues. The CDR3 coding sequence is TGTGCCAGTAGGCTACAGGGAAATGGGGCCAACGTCCTGACTTTC. Encoded protein: CASRLQGNGANVLTF.

The table lists this clone with a count of one. The chain carries TRBV7-3 and TRBJ2-1; D could derive from TRBD1 or TRBD2 (5 bases each). V shed 5 bases and J shed 6 bases, with 14 bases lying between them. CDR1 and CDR2 from the germline V gene are SGHTA and FQGTGA. This CDR3 contains 14 residues. The CDR3 loop is CASSGTYDSNEQFF. The CDR3 nucleotides read TGTGCCAGCAGCGGGACCTACGATTCCAATGAGCAGTTCTTC.

This chain links TRBV7-9 with TRBJ1-5; 11 bases map to TRBD1. Germline assignment: CDR1 SEHNR and CDR2 FQNEAQ (reference sequence). The J segment lost 2 bases and the V segment lost 5 bases, leaving 8 bases of the junction unmatched. The CDR3 has 17 residues. The CDR3, as DNA: TGTGCCAGCAGCCTCGGACAGGGGGCGGGGGGCAATCAGCCCCAGCATTTT. This gives the protein CASSLGQGAGGNQPQHF.

This chain connects TRBV6-5 to TRBJ2-6; D is possibly TRBD1 (5 bases). In germline, CDR1 is MNHEY, CDR2 SVGAGI. V lost 0 bases to trimming and J lost 7 bases, with 7 bases between them. This CDR3 contains 14 residues. The CDR3 loop reads CASSYSQGANVLTF. DNA for the CDR3: TGTGCCAGCAGTTACTCCCAGGGCGCCAACGTCCTGACTTTC.

V is TRBV9 and J is TRBJ2-3; D might be TRBD2 (6 bases). The V gene lost 1 base and the J gene lost 3 bases, with 9 bases spanning the gap. Germline V gives CDR1 SGDLS, CDR2 YYNGEE. The CDR3 spans 14 residues. CDR3 in amino acids: CASSVLSGTDTQYF. DNA for the CDR3: TGTGCCAGCAGCGTACTGAGCGGGACAGATACGCAGTATTTT.

The genes are TRBV7-6 and TRBJ2-1; tentatively, D is TRBD2 (6 bases). Looked up from germline, CDR1 is SGHVS and CDR2 is FNYEAQ. Between the trimmed V and J ends, which lost 4 bases and 4 bases, there was a span of 20 bases. The CDR3 has 17 amino acids. CDR3 DNA sequence: TGTGCCAGCAGCTCTCCCGCGGGAACAATAATTTACAATGAGCAGTTCTTC. Its translation: CASSSPAGTIIYNEQFF.

The V call is TRBV27, the J call TRBJ2-7; a possible D gene is TRBD2 (6 bases). CDR1 and CDR2 (germline): MNHEY, SMNVEV (reference sequence). The CDR3 runs to 14 residues. Trimming stripped 4 bases from V and 1 base from J, with 11 bases between. The CDR3 sequence: CASSWAGRSYEQYF. CDR3 coding DNA: TGTGCCAGCAGTTGGGCGGGGCGGTCCTACGAGCAGTACTTC.

The chain links TRBV7-2 to TRBJ2-7; D may be TRBD1 (5 bases). The CDR3 is 14 residues long. Between the trimmed V and J ends, which lost 4 bases and 0 bases, there was a span of 10 bases. CDR1 is SGHTA and CDR2 is FQGNSA in the germline V gene. The chain's CDR3 is CASSSDILSYEQYF. CDR3 in DNA: TGTGCCAGCAGCTCGGACATTCTCTCCTACGAGCAGTACTTC.

The chain recombines TRBV19 with TRBJ2-1; no reliable D call. V lost 3 bases to trimming and J lost 8 bases, with 14 bases between them. This CDR3 spans 14 amino acids. From germline, CDR1 is LNHDA and CDR2 SQIVND (reference sequence). The chain's CDR3 is CASSMSDHLHEQFF. The CDR3 coding sequence is TGTGCCAGTAGTATGTCGGACCACCTCCATGAGCAGTTCTTC. The entire variable domain, with the rest obtained from reference TRBV19 and TRBJ2-1, is as follows: DGGITQSPKYLFRKEGQNVTLSCEQNLNHDAMYWYRQDPGQGLRLIYYSQIVNDFQKGDIAEGYSVSREKKESFPLTVTSAQKNPTAFYLCASSMSDHLHEQFFGPGTRLTVL.

V is TRBV11-1 and J is TRBJ2-3, with 8 bases fitting TRBD2. The CDR3 loop spans 16 amino acids. After removal of 3 bases from V and 4 bases from J, the junction contained 9 bases not matched to a gene. Germline CDR1 reads SGHAT; CDR2 reads FQDESV (reference sequence). The CDR3 DNA reads as TGTGCCAGCAGCTTGGACAGCGGGAGCACTCCAGATACGCAGTATTTT. Protein sequence: CASSLDSGSTPDTQYF.

V usage is TRBV5-1 and J usage is TRBJ2-2; 7 bases align to TRBD2. CDR1 SGHRS and CDR2 YFSETQ come from the germline V gene. Trimming cost V 2 bases and J 6 bases; bases outside gene matches: 4. This CDR3 contains 14 residues. The CDR3 loop is CASSFGGSAGELFF. The CDR3 DNA sequence: TGCGCCAGCAGCTTTGGCGGGAGCGCCGGGGAGCTGTTTTTT.

J is TRBJ1-5 and V is TRBV4-3; D gene unclear. Germline CDR1 and CDR2: LGHNA and YSLEER. The CDR3 sequence is 13 residues long. Deletions cut 0 bases from V and 6 bases from J, with 6 bases between. The CDR3 nucleotides are TGCGCCAGCAGCCAAGATCGGCTTCAGCCCCAGCATTTT. Amino acids: CASSQDRLQPQHF.

The chain recombines TRBV7-2 with TRBJ1-2; perhaps TRBD1 as D (5 bases). Between the trimmed V and J ends, which lost 0 bases and 8 bases, there was a span of 13 bases. Looked up from germline, CDR1 is SGHTA and CDR2 is FQGNSA. The CDR3 length is 14 residues. This CDR3 is CASSLAGEFAGYTF. CDR3 coding DNA: TGTGCCAGCAGCTTAGCGGGGGAGTTCGCAGGCTACACCTTC.

This clone was recorded only once. CDR3 sequence reads: CASSFGGSYEQYF. Written as DNA, the CDR3 is TGTGCCAGCAGTTTTGGAGGGTCCTACGAGCAGTACTTC. The V gene is TRBV28, the J gene TRBJ2-7; D perhaps matches TRBD2 (6 bases). Germline lookup yields CDR1 MDHEN and CDR2 SYDVKM. The CDR3 extends over 13 amino acids. V was cut by 3 bases and J by 1 base, with 7 bases left in between.

The chain employs TRBV28 and TRBJ1-5; perhaps TRBD1 as D (6 bases). V shed 5 bases and J shed 3 bases, with 11 bases lying between them. This CDR3 comprises 14 residues. Germline CDR1 and CDR2: MDHEN and SYDVKM. As DNA, the CDR3 is TGTGCCAGCAGTCCGGACAGCTTCAATCAGCCCCAGCATTTT. This translates into CASSPDSFNQPQHF.

The gene calls are TRBV2 and TRBJ2-3; TRBD2 aligns across 7 bases. Germline assignment: CDR1 SNHLY and CDR2 FYNNEI. V lost 3 bases to trimming and J lost 3 bases; unmatched junction nucleotides: 6. The CDR3 is made up of 15 amino acids. The CDR3 loop is CASSEAGVGTDTQYF. In DNA form, the CDR3 reads TGTGCCAGCAGTGAGGCGGGAGTTGGTACAGATACGCAGTATTTT.

CDR3 nucleotides: TGTGTCAGAAGCTCAGTGGGTCCCCCCGGGACAGGGGGGAAAGAGACCCAGTACTTC. Its protein is CVRSSVGPPGTGGKETQYF. The chain couples TRBV7-5 to TRBJ2-5; the table names TRBD1, a call not compared with the DNA. TRBV7-5 is a pseudogene locus. This CDR3 is 19 amino acids long.